This TCR beta chain appears in the sequencing data of a study of blood T cell repertoires in COVID-19. Original processing notes: Amplification of reference gene primers was used by the study to estimate nucleated cell counts. Assay: immunoSEQ multiplex PCR; the TCRdb copy retains only in-frame clones and omits some. That table gives V, J and clone size, and the DNA gave D and trimming. This sample has approximately 69,000 clones; less than 90% occur once, and the top ten carry around a sixth. There are a few counts of this clone. This clonotype was obtained from a woman older than 75 with acute or convalescent COVID-19. Sequencing was carried out using peripheral blood.

As DNA, the CDR3 is TGTGCCAGCAGTCCACCGACAGGGGGATCTGGAAAACTGTTTTTT. Translated: CASSPPTGGSGKLFF. The chain carries TRBV7-9 and TRBJ1-4, with 9 bases that match TRBD1. CDR3 length equals 15 residues. Looked up from germline, CDR1 is SEHNR and CDR2 is FQNEAQ (reference sequence). Trimming cost V 6 bases and J 10 bases; bases outside gene matches: 12.